This T cell receptor beta chain was obtained from a study of control samples from healthy donors and cancer patients. Profiling relied on immunoSEQ multiplex PCR, and the TCRdb table lists in-frame clones only, not all of them. The data contain roughly 150,000 clones, roughly 89% of them seen just once; the ten biggest clones take up 4.9%. This clone was found a few times. This CDR3 is built from 15 residues. Germline CDR1 reads LNHDA; CDR2 reads SQIVND (reference sequence). Trimming pared 5 bases from V and 3 bases from J, leaving 15 bases between. The TCR sequence derives from a man aged 30-40 years in good health. The sample was blood. This chain connects TRBV19 to TRBJ2-3, with D perhaps given as TRBD1 or TRBD2 (5 bases each). CDR3 coding DNA: TGTGCCAGTAGTGCCACCGGGACGGTGACAGATACGCAGTATTTT. It specifies CASSATGTVTDTQYF. The full variable domain, completed using reference TRBV19 and TRBJ2-3, is DGGITQSPKYLFRKEGQNVTLSCEQNLNHDAMYWYRQDPGQGLRLIYYSQIVNDFQKGDIAEGYSVSREKKESFPLTVTSAQKNPTAFYLCASSATGTVTDTQYFGPGTRLTVL.